One and the same sample provided the 24 T cell receptor beta chains below, sequenced in a study of neurological immune-mediated disorders. TCRdb reanalysed the 5' RACE reads using MiXCR and keeps one entry per CDR3 protein. This sample has roughly 39,000 distinct CDR3 sequences; approximately 4.4% occur once, and the top ten carry roughly 9%. The sequenced material came from CD4+ T cells from blood. The origin of the receptors is a man between 18 and 35 years old in good health.

This clonotype came up many times. The J gene is TRBJ1-5, the V gene TRBV5-1; no clear D. The CDR3 runs to 15 residues. Germline V gene lookup returns CDR1 SGHRS and CDR2 YFSETQ. Trimming removed 0 bases at V and 6 bases at J, with 13 bases between. CDR3 sequence (DNA): TGCGCCAGCAGCTTGGTGGCGGGAGGGAGTCAGCCCCAGCATTTT. Amino acid sequence: CASSLVAGGSQPQHF. Full variable domain (rest looked up from reference TRBV5-1 and TRBJ1-5): KAGVTQTPRYLIKTRGQQVTLSCSPISGHRSVSWYQQTPGQGLQFLFEYFSETQRNKGNFPGRFSGRQFSNSRSEMNVSTLELGDSALYLCASSLVAGGSQPQHFGDGTRLSIL.

The chain couples TRBV7-9 to TRBJ2-7; perhaps D is TRBD1 or TRBD2 (5 bases each). Germline CDR1 and CDR2: SEHNR and FQNEAQ (reference sequence). The V and J ends lost 5 bases and 2 bases respectively, with 13 bases between them. CDR3 length equals 14 residues. The CDR3 spells CASSIWDGAYEQYF. DNA of the CDR3: TGTGCCAGCAGCATATGGGACGGAGCCTACGAGCAGTACTTC.

This clonotype occurred many times. This chain joins TRBV25-1 and TRBJ1-2; tentative D call: TRBD1 (5 bases). The V end was cut by 0 bases, the J end by 0 bases, with 11 bases between. This CDR3 contains 16 residues. Germline V gene data show CDR1 as MGHDK and CDR2 as SYGVNS. The CDR3 region has the DNA TGTGCCAGCAGTGAATACGGGACGGCGGCTAACTATGGCTACACCTTC. Protein: CASSEYGTAANYGYTF.

There are many counts of this clonotype. The chain couples TRBV5-5 to TRBJ1-3; no definite D call. V lost 0 bases, J lost 3 bases, and 4 bases lay in between. The CDR3 covers 13 residues. Looked up from germline, CDR1 is SGHKS and CDR2 is YYEKEE (reference sequence). CDR3 sequence (DNA): TGTGCCAGCAGCTTGGATGGTGGAAACACCATATATTTT. Amino acid sequence: CASSLDGGNTIYF. Together with reference TRBV5-5 and TRBJ1-3, the CDR3 gives the full variable domain: DAGVTQSPTHLIKTRGQQVTLRCSPISGHKSVSWYQQVLGQGPQFIFQYYEKEERGRGNFPDRFSARQFPNYSSELNVNALLLGDSALYLCASSLDGGNTIYFGEGSWLTVV.

This clonotype was counted ten times or more. The V gene is TRBV25-1, the J gene TRBJ2-5; 7 bases match TRBD1. V lost 3 bases and J lost 4; bases outside the gene matches: 11. CDR3 length equals 16 residues. Germline CDR1 MGHDK, CDR2 SYGVNS. CDR3 coding DNA: TGTGCCAGCAGTGATTACTACAGGGGTACGGGAGAGACCCAGTACTTC. Protein sequence: CASSDYYRGTGETQYF.

In its sample, this clonotype was seen many times. This rearrangement joins TRBV4-2 to TRBJ2-3; tentative D call: TRBD2 (5 bases). Between the trimmed V and J ends, which lost 4 bases and 0 bases, there was a span of 17 bases. This CDR3 comprises 17 residues. CDR1 is LGHNA, CDR2 YNFKEQ, per germline. CDR3 amino acids: CASSPHKNSESTDTQYF. In nucleotides, the CDR3 is TGTGCCAGCAGCCCCCACAAAAATAGCGAGAGCACAGATACGCAGTATTTT.

This clonotype was observed many times. This sequence joins TRBV5-5 and TRBJ2-1, with 12 positions matching TRBD1. The J segment lost 7 bases and the V segment lost 4 bases, leaving 9 bases of the junction unmatched. Germline assignment: CDR1 SGHKS and CDR2 YYEKEE (reference sequence). This CDR3 is 16 amino acids long. The chain's CDR3 is CASSHPGTGGINEQFF. Written as DNA, the CDR3 is TGTGCCAGCAGCCACCCCGGGACAGGGGGCATTAATGAGCAGTTCTTC.

This clonotype was seen repeatedly, ten times or more. This chain joins TRBV5-1 and TRBJ2-3, with D tentatively TRBD1 or TRBD2 (6 bases each). CDR3 length equals 18 residues. V dropped 4 bases and J dropped 4 bases, with 25 bases sitting between them. Germline CDR1 reads SGHRS; CDR2 reads YFSETQ. CDR3 nucleotide sequence: TGCGCCAGCAGCCTTATCCCCGGGGGCGGCCGTTCCGCAGATACGCAGTATTTT. The encoded protein is CASSLIPGGGRSADTQYF.

This clonotype was counted ten times or more. The CDR3 DNA reads as TGCGCCAGCAGCCCGGGGGCTAGCATGGATGAGCAGTTCTTC. This codes for CASSPGASMDEQFF. J is TRBJ2-1 and V is TRBV5-1, with D perhaps assigned TRBD1 or TRBD2 (6 bases each). In germline, CDR1 is SGHRS, CDR2 YFSETQ. CDR3 length: 14 amino acids. Trimming took off 4 bases at V and 8 bases at J, with 16 bases between the two ends.

This clonotype was seen many times. The chain uses TRBV14 and TRBJ2-1, with D perhaps matching TRBD1 (6 bases). Per germline, CDR1 SGHDN and CDR2 FVKESK. CDR3 length equals 16 residues. Trimming stripped 3 bases from V and 0 bases from J, with 12 bases between. The CDR3 coding sequence is TGTGCCAGCAGCCAGTTAGGGACAAGCTCCTACAATGAGCAGTTCTTC. Its protein is CASSQLGTSSYNEQFF. The full variable domain, completed using reference TRBV14 and TRBJ2-1, is EAGVTQFPSHSVIEKGQTVTLRCDPISGHDNLYWYRRVMGKEIKFLLHFVKESKQDESGMPNNRFLAERTGGTYSTLKVQPAELEDSGVYFCASSQLGTSSYNEQFFGPGTRLTVL.

This clonotype was observed at least ten times. The V and J genes are TRBV5-1 and TRBJ1-1, with 10 nucleotides matching TRBD1. V lost 0 bases and J lost 2; bases outside the gene matches: 4. CDR3 size: 16 residues. CDR1 and CDR2 (germline): SGHRS, YFSETQ. DNA of the CDR3: TGCGCCAGCAGCTTGGAGGGACAGGGGATCAACACTGAAGCTTTCTTT. This translates into CASSLEGQGINTEAFF.

Many counts were recorded for this clonotype. The chain employs TRBV20-1 and TRBJ2-5; 8 bases are shared with TRBD2. V gave up 4 bases and J gave up 1 base; unmatched junction bases: 11. This CDR3 region has 16 residues. The germline gives CDR1 DFQATT, CDR2 SNEGSKA (reference sequence). DNA for the CDR3: TGCAGTGCTATGGCTAGTCTAGCGGGCTCCCAAGAGACCCAGTACTTC. Protein sequence: CSAMASLAGSQETQYF.

At least ten counts were recorded for this clonotype. The chain recombines TRBV12-3 or TRBV12-4 with TRBJ1-2; D is unclear. The CDR3 has 12 amino acids. V was clipped by 6 bases and J by 7 bases, with 12 bases between them. The CDR3 nucleotides read TGTGCCAGCAGCCTCATTCAGGTTGGCTACACCTTC. Translating it yields CASSLIQVGYTF.

This clonotype has a count of ten or more. The chain employs TRBV12-3 or TRBV12-4 and TRBJ2-1; TRBD1 matches 7 bases. After removal of 6 bases from V and 8 bases from J, the junction contained 13 bases not matched to a gene. The CDR3 is 15 residues long. The CDR3 protein is CASSHNTDRPHEQFF. CDR3 sequence (DNA): TGTGCCAGCAGCCATAACACGGACAGGCCCCATGAGCAGTTCTTC.

This clonotype came up many times. The V gene is TRBV10-3, the J gene TRBJ2-5; 8 bases fit TRBD1. The germline V gene encodes CDR1 ENHRY and CDR2 SYGVKD. Trimming at V came to 6 bases and at J to 5 bases, leaving 5 bases not matched to a gene. The CDR3 runs to 13 residues. The CDR3 DNA reads TGTGCCATCAGCTACAGGGGGGAGGAGACCCAGTACTTC. Its protein is CAISYRGEETQYF.

This clonotype occurred many times. This chain connects TRBV7-3 to TRBJ1-1; no definite D call. The germline V and J ends were trimmed by 5 bases and 0 bases, with 10 bases remaining between them. Germline-derived CDR1 and CDR2 are SGHTA and FQGTGA. This CDR3 spans 14 amino acids. CDR3 in DNA: TGTGCCAGCAGCCCGTACGCGCTGAACACTGAAGCTTTCTTT. Translation: CASSPYALNTEAFF.

This clonotype was counted many times. This chain links TRBV5-1 with TRBJ1-1; 9 bases are shared with TRBD1. CDR3 length: 13 amino acids. Germline V gives CDR1 SGHRS, CDR2 YFSETQ. After removal of 4 bases from V and 12 bases from J, the junction contained 10 bases not matched to a gene. CDR3 sequence reads: CASSQTGQGVTFF. The DNA of the CDR3 is TGCGCCAGCAGCCAAACGGGACAGGGAGTAACTTTCTTT.

This clonotype has at least ten counts. The chain recombines TRBV12-3 or TRBV12-4 with TRBJ1-1; the D gene is possibly TRBD1 (6 bases). There are 14 residues in the CDR3. Trimming pared 5 bases from V and 4 bases from J, leaving 14 bases between. CDR3 DNA sequence: TGTGCCAGCAGTCCCCAGGGGAGCGGCACTGAAGCTTTCTTT. Translation: CASSPQGSGTEAFF.

This clonotype appeared many times. The rearrangement joins TRBV20-1 to TRBJ2-3, with 15 bases fitting TRBD2. CDR3 size: 15 residues. Looked up from germline, CDR1 is DFQATT and CDR2 is SNEGSKA (reference sequence). J was trimmed by 6 bases and V by 4 bases; bases with no gene match: 5. CDR3 region: CSAIGTSGGLDTQYF. CDR3 bases: TGCAGTGCTATAGGGACTAGCGGGGGGTTGGATACGCAGTATTTT.

In its sample, this clonotype was seen many times. The chain recombines TRBV7-9 with TRBJ2-3; D is possibly TRBD1 or TRBD2 (5 bases each). Trimming pared 3 bases from V and 4 bases from J, leaving 14 bases between. The CDR3 consists of 15 residues. Germline V lookup: CDR1 SEHNR, CDR2 FQNEAQ (reference sequence). CDR3 coding DNA: TGTGCCAGCAGCTTTAAGGGACCCCTTCCAGATACGCAGTATTTT. Its translation is CASSFKGPLPDTQYF.

There are many counts of this clonotype. In nucleotides, the CDR3 is TGTGCCAGCAGCAGGGTGCGGGGCACTGAAGCTTTCTTT. This encodes CASSRVRGTEAFF. The rearrangement uses TRBV27 and TRBJ1-1, with D tentatively TRBD1 (5 bases). The CDR3 sequence is 13 residues long. V was trimmed by 6 bases and J by 4 bases, leaving 12 bases between them. Germline CDR1 and CDR2: MNHEY and SMNVEV (reference sequence).

This clonotype was counted ten times or more. V gene TRBV12-3 or TRBV12-4 combines with J gene TRBJ1-1; D may be TRBD1 (5 bases). The CDR3 extends over 13 amino acids. The V end was cut by 2 bases, the J end by 5 bases, with 9 bases between. The CDR3 spells CASSLTGTTEAFF. The DNA for the CDR3 is TGTGCCAGCAGTTTAACAGGAACGACTGAAGCTTTCTTT.

This clonotype has a handful of counts. The V call is TRBV5-5, the J call TRBJ2-1, with D possibly being TRBD1 (5 bases). V gave up 5 bases and J gave up 4 bases, with 16 bases separating them. The CDR3 is 15 amino acids. Germline V gene lookup returns CDR1 SGHKS and CDR2 YYEKEE (reference sequence). The CDR3 spells CASSWDWTTYNEQFF. The CDR3 DNA reads TGTGCCAGCAGTTGGGATTGGACAACTTACAATGAGCAGTTCTTC.

This clonotype was seen repeatedly, ten times or more. The J gene is TRBJ2-7, the V gene TRBV5-1; D could derive from TRBD1 or TRBD2 (6 bases each). CDR1 SGHRS and CDR2 YFSETQ come from the germline V gene. V lost 6 bases and J lost 2, with 15 bases in between. This CDR3 is 14 amino acids long. CDR3 amino acids: CASTVGGGPYEQYF. For the CDR3, the DNA is TGCGCCAGCACCGTAGGAGGGGGGCCCTACGAGCAGTACTTC.